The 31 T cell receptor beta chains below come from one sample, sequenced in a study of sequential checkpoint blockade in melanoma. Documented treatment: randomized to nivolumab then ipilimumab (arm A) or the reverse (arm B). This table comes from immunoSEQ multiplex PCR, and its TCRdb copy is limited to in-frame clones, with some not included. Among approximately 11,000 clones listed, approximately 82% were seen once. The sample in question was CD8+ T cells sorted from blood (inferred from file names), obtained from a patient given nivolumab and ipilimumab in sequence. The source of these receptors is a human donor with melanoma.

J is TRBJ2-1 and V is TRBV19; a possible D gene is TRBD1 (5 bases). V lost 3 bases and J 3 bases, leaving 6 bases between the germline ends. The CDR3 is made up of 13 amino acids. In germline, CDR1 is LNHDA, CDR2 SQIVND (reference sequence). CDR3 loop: CASSMTDYNEQFF. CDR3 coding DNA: TGTGCCAGTAGTATGACAGACTACAATGAGCAGTTCTTC.

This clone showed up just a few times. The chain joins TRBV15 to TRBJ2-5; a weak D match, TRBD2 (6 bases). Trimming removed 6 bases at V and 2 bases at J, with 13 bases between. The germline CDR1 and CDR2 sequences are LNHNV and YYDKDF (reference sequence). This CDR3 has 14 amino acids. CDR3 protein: CATSPWGEQETQYF. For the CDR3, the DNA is TGTGCCACCAGTCCTTGGGGGGAGCAAGAGACCCAGTACTTC.

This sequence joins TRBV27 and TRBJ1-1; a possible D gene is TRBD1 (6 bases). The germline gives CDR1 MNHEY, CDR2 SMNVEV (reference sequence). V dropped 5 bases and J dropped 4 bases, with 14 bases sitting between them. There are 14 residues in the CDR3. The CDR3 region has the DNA TGTGCCAGCAGTACCCGCCCAGGGGCCACTGAAGCTTTCTTT. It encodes CASSTRPGATEAFF.

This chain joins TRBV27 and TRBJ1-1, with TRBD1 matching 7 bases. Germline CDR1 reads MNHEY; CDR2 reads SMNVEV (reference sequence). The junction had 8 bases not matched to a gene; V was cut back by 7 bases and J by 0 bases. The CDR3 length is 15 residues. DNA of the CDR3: TGTGCCAGCACGGCAGGGGGGTACATGAACACTGAAGCTTTCTTT. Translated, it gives CASTAGGYMNTEAFF.

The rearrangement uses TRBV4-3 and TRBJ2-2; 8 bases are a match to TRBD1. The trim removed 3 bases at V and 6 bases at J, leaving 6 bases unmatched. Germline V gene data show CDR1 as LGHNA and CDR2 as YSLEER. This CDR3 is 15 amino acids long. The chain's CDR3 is CASSQQGAGPGELFF. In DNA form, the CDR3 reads TGCGCCAGCAGCCAGCAGGGGGCGGGTCCCGGGGAGCTGTTTTTT.

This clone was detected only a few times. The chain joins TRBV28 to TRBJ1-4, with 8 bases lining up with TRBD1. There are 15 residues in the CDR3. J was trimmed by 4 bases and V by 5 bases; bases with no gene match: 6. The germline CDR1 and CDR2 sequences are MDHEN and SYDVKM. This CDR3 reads CASSGGTGDNEKLFF. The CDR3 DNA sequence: TGTGCCAGCAGTGGAGGGACAGGTGATAATGAAAAACTGTTTTTT.

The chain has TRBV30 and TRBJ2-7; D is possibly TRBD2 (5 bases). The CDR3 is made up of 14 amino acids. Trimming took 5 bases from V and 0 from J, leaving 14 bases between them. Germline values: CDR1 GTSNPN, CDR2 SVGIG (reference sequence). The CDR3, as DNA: TGTGCCTGGGCAAATCGGGATTACTCCTACGAGCAGTACTTC. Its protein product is CAWANRDYSYEQYF.

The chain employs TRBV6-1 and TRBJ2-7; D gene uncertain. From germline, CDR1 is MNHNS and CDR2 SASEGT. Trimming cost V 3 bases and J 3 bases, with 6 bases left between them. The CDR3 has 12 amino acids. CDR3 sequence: CASSDYNYEQYF. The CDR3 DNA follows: TGTGCCAGCAGTGACTATAACTACGAGCAGTACTTC.

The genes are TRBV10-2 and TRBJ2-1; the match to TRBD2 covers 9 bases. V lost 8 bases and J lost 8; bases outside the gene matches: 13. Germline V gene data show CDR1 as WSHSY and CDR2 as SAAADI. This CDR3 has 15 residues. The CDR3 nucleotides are TGCGCCAGCGGAGGGATATCGGGACTAGCACATGAGCAGTTCTTC. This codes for CASGGISGLAHEQFF.

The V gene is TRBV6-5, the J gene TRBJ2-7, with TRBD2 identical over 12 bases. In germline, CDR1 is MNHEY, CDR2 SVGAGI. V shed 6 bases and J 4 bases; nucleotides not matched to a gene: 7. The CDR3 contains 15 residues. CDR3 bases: TGTGCCAGCAGCCCTGGACTAGCGGGATTTTACGAGCAGTACTTC. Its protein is CASSPGLAGFYEQYF.

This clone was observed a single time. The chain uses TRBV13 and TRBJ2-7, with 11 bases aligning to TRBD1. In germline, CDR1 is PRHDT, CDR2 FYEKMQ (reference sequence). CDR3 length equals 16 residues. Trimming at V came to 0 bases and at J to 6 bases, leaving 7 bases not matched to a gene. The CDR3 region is CASSLGDRGLVGEQYF. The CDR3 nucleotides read TGTGCCAGCAGCTTAGGGGACAGGGGGCTAGTGGGCGAGCAGTACTTC.

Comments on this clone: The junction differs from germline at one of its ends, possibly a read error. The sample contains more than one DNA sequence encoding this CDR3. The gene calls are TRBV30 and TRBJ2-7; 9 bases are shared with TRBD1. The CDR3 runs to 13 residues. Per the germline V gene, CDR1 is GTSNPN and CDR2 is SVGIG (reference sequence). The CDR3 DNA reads TGTGCTTGGAGTCCCGGGACAGGGTTTGAGCAGTACTTC. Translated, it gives CAWSPGTGFEQYF.

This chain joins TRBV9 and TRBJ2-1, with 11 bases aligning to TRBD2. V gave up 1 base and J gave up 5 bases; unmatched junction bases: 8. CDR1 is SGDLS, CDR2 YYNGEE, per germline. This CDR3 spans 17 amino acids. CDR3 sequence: CASSVQVLAGANNEQFF. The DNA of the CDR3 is TGTGCCAGCAGCGTACAAGTACTAGCGGGAGCGAACAATGAGCAGTTCTTC.

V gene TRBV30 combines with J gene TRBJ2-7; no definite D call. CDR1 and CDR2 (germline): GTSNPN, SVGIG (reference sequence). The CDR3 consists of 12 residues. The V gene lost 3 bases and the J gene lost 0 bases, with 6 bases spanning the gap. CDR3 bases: TGTGCCTGGAGCGTCCCCTCCTACGAGCAGTACTTC. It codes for CAWSVPSYEQYF.

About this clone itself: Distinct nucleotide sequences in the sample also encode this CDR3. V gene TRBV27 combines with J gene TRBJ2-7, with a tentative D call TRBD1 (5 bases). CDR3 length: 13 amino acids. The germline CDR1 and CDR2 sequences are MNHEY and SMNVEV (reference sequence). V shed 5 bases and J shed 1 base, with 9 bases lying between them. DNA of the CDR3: TGTGCCAGCAGTCTAGGACAATCCTACGAGCAGTACTTC. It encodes CASSLGQSYEQYF.

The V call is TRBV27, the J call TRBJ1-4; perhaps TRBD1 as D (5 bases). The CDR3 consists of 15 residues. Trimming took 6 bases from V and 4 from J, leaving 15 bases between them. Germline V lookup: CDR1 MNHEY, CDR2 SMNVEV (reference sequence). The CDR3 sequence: CASRAGQTHNEKLFF. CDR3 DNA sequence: TGTGCCAGCAGGGCAGGGCAGACTCATAATGAAAAACTGTTTTTT.

The CDR3 is CASSVSSALSNEQFF. The CDR3 bases are TGTGCCAGCAGTGTTAGTAGTGCGTTATCCAATGAGCAGTTCTTC. V usage is TRBV28 and J usage is TRBJ2-1; D gene unclear. CDR3 length: 15 amino acids. The V and J ends lost 5 bases and 6 bases respectively, with 17 bases between them. CDR1 is MDHEN and CDR2 is SYDVKM in the germline V gene.

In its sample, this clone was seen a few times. In DNA, the CDR3 is TGTGCCAGCAGCTTAAGGGACAGTCCAGAGCAGTTCTTC. This translates into CASSLRDSPEQFF. The V and J genes are TRBV7-3 and TRBJ2-1, with 7 bases matching TRBD1. The germline V gene encodes CDR1 SGHTA and CDR2 FQGTGA. V shed 1 base, J shed 10 bases, and the junction held 4 bases outside the gene matches. The CDR3 spans 13 residues.

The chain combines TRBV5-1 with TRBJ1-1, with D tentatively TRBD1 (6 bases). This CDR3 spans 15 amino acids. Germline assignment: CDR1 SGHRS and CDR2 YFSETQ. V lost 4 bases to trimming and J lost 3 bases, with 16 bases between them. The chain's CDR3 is CASSTSQGEDTEAFF. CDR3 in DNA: TGCGCCAGCAGCACCTCACAGGGAGAGGACACTGAAGCTTTCTTT. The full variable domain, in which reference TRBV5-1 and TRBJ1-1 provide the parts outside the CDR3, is KAGVTQTPRYLIKTRGQQVTLSCSPISGHRSVSWYQQTPGQGLQFLFEYFSETQRNKGNFPGRFSGRQFSNSRSEMNVSTLELGDSALYLCASSTSQGEDTEAFFGQGTRLTVV.

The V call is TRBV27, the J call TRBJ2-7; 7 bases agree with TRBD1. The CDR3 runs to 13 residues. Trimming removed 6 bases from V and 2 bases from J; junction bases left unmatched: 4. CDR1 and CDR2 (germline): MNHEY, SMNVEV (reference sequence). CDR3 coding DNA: TGTGCCAGCAGCCCAGACAGGGCCTACGAGCAGTACTTC. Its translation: CASSPDRAYEQYF.

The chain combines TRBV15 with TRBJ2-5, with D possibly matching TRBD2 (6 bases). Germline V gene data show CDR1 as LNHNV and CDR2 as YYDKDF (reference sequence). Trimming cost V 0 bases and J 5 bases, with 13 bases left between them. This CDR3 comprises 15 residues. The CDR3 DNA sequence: TGTGCCACCAGCAGAGATAGGATTGGAGGGGAGACCCAGTACTTC. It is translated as CATSRDRIGGETQYF.

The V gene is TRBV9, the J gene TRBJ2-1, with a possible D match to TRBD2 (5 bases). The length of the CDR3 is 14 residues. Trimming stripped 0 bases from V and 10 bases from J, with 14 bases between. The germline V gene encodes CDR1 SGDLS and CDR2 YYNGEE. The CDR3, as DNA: TGTGCCAGCAGCGTAGAGGTCGGGGTGGGCGAGCAGTTCTTC. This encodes CASSVEVGVGEQFF.

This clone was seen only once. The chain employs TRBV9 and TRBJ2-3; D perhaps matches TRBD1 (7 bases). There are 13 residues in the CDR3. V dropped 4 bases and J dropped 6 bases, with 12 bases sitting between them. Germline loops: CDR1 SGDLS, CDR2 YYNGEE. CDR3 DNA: TGTGCCAGCAGCCAGGGGGGTTACGATACGCAGTATTTT. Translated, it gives CASSQGGYDTQYF.

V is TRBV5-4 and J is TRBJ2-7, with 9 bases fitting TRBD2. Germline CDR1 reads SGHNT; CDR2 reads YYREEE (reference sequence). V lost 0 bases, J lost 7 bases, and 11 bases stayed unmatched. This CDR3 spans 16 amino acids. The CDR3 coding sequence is TGTGCCAGCAGCTTGGCGGGGGTAGCGGGAGAGGAAGAGCAGTACTTC. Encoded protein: CASSLAGVAGEEEQYF.

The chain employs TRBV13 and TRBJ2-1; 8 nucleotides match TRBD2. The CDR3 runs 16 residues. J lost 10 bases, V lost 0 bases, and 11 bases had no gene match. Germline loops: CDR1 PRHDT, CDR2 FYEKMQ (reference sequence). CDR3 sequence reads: CASSLGLERELREQFF. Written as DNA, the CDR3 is TGTGCCAGCAGCTTAGGCCTCGAGCGGGAGCTTCGGGAGCAGTTCTTC.

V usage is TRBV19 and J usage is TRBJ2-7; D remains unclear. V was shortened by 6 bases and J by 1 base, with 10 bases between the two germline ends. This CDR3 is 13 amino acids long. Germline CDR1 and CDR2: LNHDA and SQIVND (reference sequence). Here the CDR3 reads CASSLSISYEQYF. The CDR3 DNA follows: TGTGCCAGTAGCTTGAGCATTTCCTACGAGCAGTACTTC.

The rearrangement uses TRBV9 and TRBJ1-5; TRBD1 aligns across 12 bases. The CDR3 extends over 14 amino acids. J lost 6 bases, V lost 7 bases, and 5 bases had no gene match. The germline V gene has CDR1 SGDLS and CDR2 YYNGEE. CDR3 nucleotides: TGTGCCAGCGGGGGGGACAGGGGGCCTCAGCCCCAGCATTTT. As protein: CASGGDRGPQPQHF. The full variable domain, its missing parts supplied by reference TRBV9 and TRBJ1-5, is DSGVTQTPKHLITATGQRVTLRCSPRSGDLSVYWYQQSLDQGLQFLIQYYNGEERAKGNILERFSAQQFPDLHSELNLSSLELGDSALYFCASGGDRGPQPQHFGDGTRLSIL.

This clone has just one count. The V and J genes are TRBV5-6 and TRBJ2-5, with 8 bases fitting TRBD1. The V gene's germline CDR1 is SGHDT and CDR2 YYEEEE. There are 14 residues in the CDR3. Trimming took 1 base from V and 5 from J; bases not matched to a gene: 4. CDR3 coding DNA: TGTGCCAGCAGCTTGACGACAGGGGAGGAGACCCAGTACTTC. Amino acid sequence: CASSLTTGEETQYF.

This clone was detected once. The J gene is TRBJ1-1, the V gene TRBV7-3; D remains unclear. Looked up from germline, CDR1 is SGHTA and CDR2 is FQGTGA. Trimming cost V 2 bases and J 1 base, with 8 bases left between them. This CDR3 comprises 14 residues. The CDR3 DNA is TGTGCCAGCAGCTTAGTCGGAGGGAACACTGAAGCTTTCTTT. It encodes CASSLVGGNTEAFF. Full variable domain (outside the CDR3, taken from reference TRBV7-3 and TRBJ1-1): GAGVSQTPSNKVTEKGKYVELRCDPISGHTALYWYRQSLGQGPEFLIYFQGTGAADDSGLPNDRFFAVRPEGSVSTLKIQRTERGDSAVYLCASSLVGGNTEAFFGQGTRLTVV.

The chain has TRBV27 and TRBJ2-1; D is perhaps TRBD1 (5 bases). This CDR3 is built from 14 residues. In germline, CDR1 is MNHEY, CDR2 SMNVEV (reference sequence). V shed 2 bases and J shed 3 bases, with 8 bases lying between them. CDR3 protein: CASSLQGLYNEQFF. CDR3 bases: TGTGCCAGCAGTTTACAGGGCCTCTACAATGAGCAGTTCTTC.

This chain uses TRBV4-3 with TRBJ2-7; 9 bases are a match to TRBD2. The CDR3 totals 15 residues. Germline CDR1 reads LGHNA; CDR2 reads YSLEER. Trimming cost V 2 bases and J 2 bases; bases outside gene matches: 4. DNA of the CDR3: TGCGCCAGCAGCCAACTCTGGACTAGCGCCTACGAGCAGTACTTC. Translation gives CASSQLWTSAYEQYF.